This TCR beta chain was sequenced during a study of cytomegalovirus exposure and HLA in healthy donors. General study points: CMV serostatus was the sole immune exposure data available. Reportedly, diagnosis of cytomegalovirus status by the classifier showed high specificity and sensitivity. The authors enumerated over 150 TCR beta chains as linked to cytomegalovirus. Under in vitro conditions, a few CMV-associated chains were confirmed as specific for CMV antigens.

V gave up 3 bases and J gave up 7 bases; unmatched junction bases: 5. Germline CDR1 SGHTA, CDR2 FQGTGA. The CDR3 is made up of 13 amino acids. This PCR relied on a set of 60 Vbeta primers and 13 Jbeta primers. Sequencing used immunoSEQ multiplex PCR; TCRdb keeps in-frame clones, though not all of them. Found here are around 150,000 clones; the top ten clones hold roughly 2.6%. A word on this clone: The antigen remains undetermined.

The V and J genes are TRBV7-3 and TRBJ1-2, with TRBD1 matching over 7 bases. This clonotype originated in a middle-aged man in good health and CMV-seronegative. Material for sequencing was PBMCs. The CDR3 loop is CASSLGTASGYTF. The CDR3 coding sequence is TGTGCCAGCAGCTTGGGGACAGCGAGTGGCTACACCTTC.